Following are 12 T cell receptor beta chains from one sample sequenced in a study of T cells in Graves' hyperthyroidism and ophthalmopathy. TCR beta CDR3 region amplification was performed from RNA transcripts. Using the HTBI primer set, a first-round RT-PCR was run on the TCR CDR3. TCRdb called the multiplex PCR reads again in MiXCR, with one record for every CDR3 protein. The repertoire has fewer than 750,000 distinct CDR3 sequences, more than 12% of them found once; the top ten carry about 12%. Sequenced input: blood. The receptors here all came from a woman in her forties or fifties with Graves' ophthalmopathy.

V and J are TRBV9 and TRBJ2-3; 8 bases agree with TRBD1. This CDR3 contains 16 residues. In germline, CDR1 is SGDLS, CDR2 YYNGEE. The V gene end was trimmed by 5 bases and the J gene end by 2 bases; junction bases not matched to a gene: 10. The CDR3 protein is CASSVDRVLNTDTQYF. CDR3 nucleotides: TGTGCCAGCAGTGTGGACAGGGTTCTTAACACAGATACGCAGTATTTT.

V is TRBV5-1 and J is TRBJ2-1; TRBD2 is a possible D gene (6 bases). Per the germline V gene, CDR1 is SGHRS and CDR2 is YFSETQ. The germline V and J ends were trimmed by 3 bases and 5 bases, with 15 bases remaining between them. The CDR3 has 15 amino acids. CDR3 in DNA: TGCGCCAGCAGCTGGGGAGGTGGGGTGGACAATGAGCAGTTCTTC. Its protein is CASSWGGGVDNEQFF.

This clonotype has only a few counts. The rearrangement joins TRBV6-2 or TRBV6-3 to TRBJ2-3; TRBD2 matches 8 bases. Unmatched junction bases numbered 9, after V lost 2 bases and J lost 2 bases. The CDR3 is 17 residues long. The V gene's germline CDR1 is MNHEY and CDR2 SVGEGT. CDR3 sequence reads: CASSYGSGSGATDTQYF. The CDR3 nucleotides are TGTGCCAGCAGTTACGGCTCGGGTAGCGGGGCCACAGATACGCAGTATTTT.

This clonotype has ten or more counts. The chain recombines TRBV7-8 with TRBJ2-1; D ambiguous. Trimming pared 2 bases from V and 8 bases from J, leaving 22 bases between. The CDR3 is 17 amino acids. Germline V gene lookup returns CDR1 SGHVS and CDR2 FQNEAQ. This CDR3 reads CASSLIVTISLPHEQFF. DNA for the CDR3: TGTGCCAGCAGCTTAATCGTTACTATCTCTCTTCCGCATGAGCAGTTCTTC.

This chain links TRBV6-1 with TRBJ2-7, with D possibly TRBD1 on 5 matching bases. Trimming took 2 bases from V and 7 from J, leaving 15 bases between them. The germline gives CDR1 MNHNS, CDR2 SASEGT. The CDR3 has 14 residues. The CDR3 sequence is CASSERAGSREQYF. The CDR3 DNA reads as TGTGCCAGCAGTGAAAGGGCAGGGTCTCGGGAGCAGTACTTC.

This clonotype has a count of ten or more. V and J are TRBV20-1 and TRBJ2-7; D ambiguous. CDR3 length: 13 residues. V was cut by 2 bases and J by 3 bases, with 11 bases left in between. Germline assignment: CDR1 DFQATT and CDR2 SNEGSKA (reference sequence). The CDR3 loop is CSARTYINYEQYF. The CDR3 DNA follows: TGCAGTGCTAGAACCTACATCAACTACGAGCAGTACTTC.

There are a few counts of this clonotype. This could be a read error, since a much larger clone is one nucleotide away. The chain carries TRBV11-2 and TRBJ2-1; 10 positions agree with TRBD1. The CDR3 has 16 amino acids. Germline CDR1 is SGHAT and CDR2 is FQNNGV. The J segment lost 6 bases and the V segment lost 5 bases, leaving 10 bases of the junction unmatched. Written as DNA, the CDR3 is TGTGCCAGCAGCCTCTCTGGACAGGGGGTTGGCAATGAGCAGTTCTTC. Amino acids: CASSLSGQGVGNEQFF.

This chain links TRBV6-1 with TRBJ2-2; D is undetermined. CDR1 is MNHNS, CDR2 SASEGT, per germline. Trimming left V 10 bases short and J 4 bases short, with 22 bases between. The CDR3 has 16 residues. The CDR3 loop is CATRTLESVRTGELFF. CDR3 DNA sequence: TGTGCCACCAGGACCTTGGAGTCGGTTCGCACCGGGGAGCTGTTTTTT.

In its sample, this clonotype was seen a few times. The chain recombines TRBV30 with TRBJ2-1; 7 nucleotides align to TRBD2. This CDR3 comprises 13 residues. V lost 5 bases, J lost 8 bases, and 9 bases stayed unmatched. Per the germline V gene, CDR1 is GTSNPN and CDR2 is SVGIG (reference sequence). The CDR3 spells CAWAYGGSYEQFF. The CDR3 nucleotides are TGTGCCTGGGCCTACGGGGGGAGCTATGAGCAGTTCTTC.

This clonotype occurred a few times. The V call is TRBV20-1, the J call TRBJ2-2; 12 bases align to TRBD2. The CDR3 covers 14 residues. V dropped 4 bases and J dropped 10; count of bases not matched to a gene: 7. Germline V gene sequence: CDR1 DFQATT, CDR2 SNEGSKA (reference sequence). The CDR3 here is CSAKRLAGVSELFF. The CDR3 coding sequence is TGCAGTGCTAAAAGACTAGCGGGAGTTTCGGAGCTGTTTTTT.

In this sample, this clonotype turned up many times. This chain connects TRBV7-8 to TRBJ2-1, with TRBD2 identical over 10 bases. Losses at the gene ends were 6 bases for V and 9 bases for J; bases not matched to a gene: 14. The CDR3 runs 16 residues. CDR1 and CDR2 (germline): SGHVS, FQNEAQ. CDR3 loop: CASSPQASGSFGEQFF. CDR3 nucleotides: TGTGCCAGCAGTCCTCAAGCTAGCGGGAGTTTTGGTGAGCAGTTCTTC.

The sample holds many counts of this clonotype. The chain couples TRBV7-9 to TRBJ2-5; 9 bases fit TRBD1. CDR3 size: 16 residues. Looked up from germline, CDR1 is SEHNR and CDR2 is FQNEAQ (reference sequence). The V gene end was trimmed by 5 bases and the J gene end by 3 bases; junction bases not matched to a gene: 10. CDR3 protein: CASSVRTGVVEETQYF. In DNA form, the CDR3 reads TGTGCCAGCAGCGTTCGGACAGGGGTCGTTGAAGAGACCCAGTACTTC.